This TCR beta chain was sequenced in a study of blood T cell repertoires in COVID-19. Study as a whole: Acute-phase and convalescent COVID-19 samples originated in the United States, Italy and Spain.

The assay was immunoSEQ multiplex PCR, and TCRdb's table has in-frame clones only and misses some. The table has 250,000 or so clones, around 88% seen once. Input material: peripheral blood. This sequence was found in a man older than 75 with acute or convalescent COVID-19.

Written as DNA, the CDR3 is TGTGCCAGCAGCTCCGGGACAGCTTATGGCTACACCTTC. This gives the protein CASSSGTAYGYTF. The rearrangement links TRBV7-2 to TRBJ1-2; 7 bases fit TRBD1. This CDR3 comprises 13 residues. Germline CDR1 reads SGHTA; CDR2 reads FQGNSA. With V trimmed by 4 bases and J by 5 bases, 4 bases remained unmatched.